This T cell receptor beta chain was sequenced for a study of T cells in Graves' hyperthyroidism and ophthalmopathy. This clonotype has ten or more counts. Based on clinical symptoms, serum thyroxine and TRAb, thyroid ultrasound and orbital computed tomography, diagnoses were reached. TCR beta CDR3 regions were amplified from RNA transcripts. HTBI primers were employed in a first-round RT-PCR of the TCR CDR3. TCRdb fed the multiplex PCR reads into MiXCR, producing one record per CDR3 protein. The sample comprises under 500,000 distinct CDR3 sequences, more than 13% of which are singletons, and around 27% rests with the top ten. The receptor was derived from a man aged 50 to 59 with Graves' ophthalmopathy. Sequencing input: blood.

This chain's CDR3 is CASSTRAGGPLNIQYF. The CDR3 nucleotides are TGTGCCAGCAGTACACGAGCGGGAGGCCCGTTGAACATTCAGTACTTC. The chain recombines TRBV12-3 or TRBV12-4 with TRBJ2-4, with 9 bases lining up with TRBD2. V trimming: 5 bases; J trimming: 7 bases; junction bases outside the gene matches: 12. The length of the CDR3 is 16 residues.